This T cell receptor beta chain was sequenced during a study of shared clonotypes between healthy human individuals. Germline V CDR1 and CDR2: GTSNPN, SVGIG (reference sequence). The germline V and J ends were trimmed by 0 bases and 9 bases, with 15 bases remaining between them. The CDR3 totals 14 residues. The table came from immunoSEQ multiplex PCR; TCRdb's copy has only in-frame clones and leaves some out. The sample includes roughly 1,100,000 clones, about 75% of them seen just once. The V call is TRBV30, the J call TRBJ2-1; the D gene is possibly TRBD2 (6 bases). The source material was memory CD4+ T cells sorted from blood. As for subset: CD45RA-negative fraction. The TCR originated in a man younger than 35 in good health. The CDR3 is CAWSVNGGKGEQFF. The DNA of the CDR3 is TGTGCCTGGAGTGTTAACGGCGGGAAGGGTGAGCAGTTCTTC.